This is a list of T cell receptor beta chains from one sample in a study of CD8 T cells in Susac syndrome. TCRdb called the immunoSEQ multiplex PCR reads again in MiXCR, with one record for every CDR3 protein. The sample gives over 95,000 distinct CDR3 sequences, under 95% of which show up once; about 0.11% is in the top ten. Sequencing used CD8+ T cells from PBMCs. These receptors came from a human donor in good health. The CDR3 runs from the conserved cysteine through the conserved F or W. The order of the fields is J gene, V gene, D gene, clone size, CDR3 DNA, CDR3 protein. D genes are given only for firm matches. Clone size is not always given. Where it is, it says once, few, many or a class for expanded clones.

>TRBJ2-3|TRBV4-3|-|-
TGCGCCAGCAGCTGGCACCAGCGGCCTGCAGATACGCAGTATTTT
CASSWHQRPADTQYF
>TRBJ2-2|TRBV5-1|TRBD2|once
TGCGCCAGCAGCTTGGATCCTAGCGGGGGGCGAGCGAACACCGGGGAGCTGTTTTTT
CASSLDPSGGRANTGELFF
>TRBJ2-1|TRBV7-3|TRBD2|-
TGTGCCAGCAGTCAAACTAGCGGGAGGGGGAATGAGCAGTTCTTC
CASSQTSGRGNEQFF
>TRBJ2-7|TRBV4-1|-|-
TGCGCCAGCAGCCAAGATGCGACCGGACACGGGCCCTACGAGCAGTACTTC
CASSQDATGHGPYEQYF
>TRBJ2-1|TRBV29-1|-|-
TGCAGCGTCCCCCCTACCGGGCCCCAAAACAATGAGCAGTTCTTC
CSVPPTGPQNNEQFF
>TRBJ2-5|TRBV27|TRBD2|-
TGTGCCAGCAGTTTAATGTTTCAGGGAGGGCGGGAAGAGACCCAGTACTTC
CASSLMFQGGREETQYF
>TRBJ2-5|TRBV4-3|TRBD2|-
TGCGCCAGCAGCCAAGATCGCCTAGCGGGAACATCTGGGACCCAGTACTTC
CASSQDRLAGTSGTQYF
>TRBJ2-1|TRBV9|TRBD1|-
TGTGCCAGCAGTCAGACAGGGTATAGTGAGCAGTTCTTC
CASSQTGYSEQFF
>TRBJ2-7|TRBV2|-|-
TGTGCCAGCAGCCCGGACGCCGCTATGAAGTACTTC
CASSPDAAMKYF
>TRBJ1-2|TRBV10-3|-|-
TGTGCCATCAGTGACACGCAGAACTATGGCTACACCTTC
CAISDTQNYGYTF